These 32 T cell receptor beta chains originate from one sample sequenced in a study of CD4 T cells in relation to SARS-CoV-2 and coronaviruses. Their recognized antigens are unknown. Measured with immunoSEQ multiplex PCR; TCRdb has only the in-frame clones, and not every one. Among around 9,700 clones listed, 81% were seen once. The unexposed donors gave CD4+ T cells in about 2010-2019, prior to COVID-19. CD4+ T cells were isolated from the cells after around 9 days of culture. Sample: CD4+ T cells from PBMCs, cultured in vitro. These receptors were obtained from a human donor in good health.

The chain links TRBV5-1 to TRBJ2-1, with D perhaps given as TRBD1 or TRBD2 (6 bases each). This CDR3 is 15 amino acids long. V lost 0 bases and J 1 base, leaving 8 bases between the germline ends. The germline CDR1 and CDR2 sequences are SGHRS and YFSETQ. The DNA of the CDR3 is TGCGCCAGCAGCTTGGGGGGGGCGTCCTACAATGAGCAGTTCTTC. Its protein product is CASSLGGASYNEQFF.

The CDR3 DNA is TGTGCCAGCAGCTTAGGAGGACAGAGAGAAAAACTGTTTTTT. Translated, it gives CASSLGGQREKLFF. The V gene is TRBV7-2, the J gene TRBJ1-4; tentative D call: TRBD1 (6 bases). This CDR3 region has 14 residues. From germline, CDR1 is SGHTA and CDR2 FQGNSA. V was pared by 1 base and J by 8 bases, with 11 bases between.

The CDR3 is CASLPGPGRETQYF. The CDR3 DNA is TGTGCCAGCCTCCCGGGCCCGGGGCGAGAGACCCAGTACTTC. The chain links TRBV18 to TRBJ2-5; the D call may be TRBD1 or TRBD2 (5 bases each). The CDR3 length is 14 residues. CDR1 and CDR2 (germline): KGHSH, LQKENI. The germline V and J ends were trimmed by 8 bases and 4 bases, with 17 bases remaining between them. Complete variable domain (other parts from reference TRBV18 and TRBJ2-5): NAGVMQNPRHLVRRRGQEARLRCSPMKGHSHVYWYRQLPEEGLKFMVYLQKENIIDESGMPKERFSAEFPKEGPSILRIQQVVRGDSAAYFCASLPGPGRETQYFGPGTRLLVL.

The chain employs TRBV10-3 and TRBJ1-2; D remains unclear. The CDR3 sequence is 15 residues long. Per germline, CDR1 ENHRY and CDR2 SYGVKD. V lost 0 bases to trimming and J lost 4 bases, with 12 bases between them. CDR3 sequence: CAISESQTRTYGYTF. The DNA for the CDR3 is TGTGCCATCAGTGAGTCCCAAACTAGGACCTATGGCTACACCTTC.

The chain recombines TRBV4-1 with TRBJ2-2; 8 bases are a match to TRBD2. The CDR3 has 15 amino acids. Looked up from germline, CDR1 is MGHRA and CDR2 is YSYEKL. V dropped 3 bases and J dropped 4; count of bases not matched to a gene: 4. The CDR3 is CASSHPGGATGELFF. CDR3 coding DNA: TGCGCCAGCAGCCATCCCGGGGGGGCCACCGGGGAGCTGTTTTTT.

V is TRBV5-6 and J is TRBJ1-5; D is ambiguous. There are 13 residues in the CDR3. V was shortened by 0 bases and J by 6 bases, with 7 bases between the two germline ends. From germline, CDR1 is SGHDT and CDR2 YYEEEE. In nucleotides, the CDR3 is TGTGCCAGCAGCTTGGCCCCCGCTCAGCCCCAGCATTTT. Its translation: CASSLAPAQPQHF.

The chain recombines TRBV9 with TRBJ1-3, with D perhaps TRBD1 (6 bases). CDR1 is SGDLS and CDR2 is YYNGEE in the germline V gene. The length of the CDR3 is 16 residues. The ends were cut back, 5 bases at V and 0 bases at J, with 15 bases in the middle. CDR3 protein: CASRKGDGFSGNTIYF. CDR3 bases: TGTGCCAGCAGGAAGGGGGACGGATTCTCTGGAAACACCATATATTTT.

V gene TRBV10-3 combines with J gene TRBJ1-2; D not resolved. From germline, CDR1 is ENHRY and CDR2 SYGVKD. The CDR3 length is 13 residues. V lost 7 bases to trimming and J lost 5 bases, with 14 bases between them. The CDR3 DNA reads TGTGCCATCAAACAAGACTTTGGATATGGCTACACCTTC. It specifies CAIKQDFGYGYTF.

This CDR3 is CASSQDPPGGDSPLHF. The CDR3 nucleotides are TGCGCCAGCAGCCAAGATCCCCCGGGCGGAGATTCACCCCTCCACTTT. The J gene is TRBJ1-6, the V gene TRBV4-3; D is unresolved. V lost 0 bases and J 8 bases, leaving 14 bases between the germline ends. The CDR3 spans 16 residues. The V gene's germline CDR1 is LGHNA and CDR2 YSLEER.

The CDR3 region has the DNA TGTGCCAGCAGTTCACAGGGGAACACTGAAGCTTTCTTT. Amino acids: CASSSQGNTEAFF. The V call is TRBV25-1, the J call TRBJ1-1; tentatively, D is TRBD1 (6 bases). The CDR3 runs 13 residues. Germline CDR1 MGHDK, CDR2 SYGVNS. The V and J ends lost 5 bases and 1 base respectively, with 8 bases between them.

This clone appeared once. The chain uses TRBV5-1 and TRBJ1-1, with a weak D call TRBD1 (6 bases). The CDR3 sequence is 14 residues long. V dropped 5 bases and J dropped 0 bases, with 11 bases sitting between them. The V gene's germline CDR1 is SGHRS and CDR2 YFSETQ. CDR3 region: CASRPGTLNTEAFF. CDR3 bases: TGCGCCAGCAGGCCCGGGACACTGAACACTGAAGCTTTCTTT.

The V call is TRBV6-5, the J call TRBJ1-5, with no clear D. Trimming removed 5 bases from V and 4 bases from J, with 15 bases in between. The CDR3 is 15 amino acids. The V gene's germline CDR1 is MNHEY and CDR2 SVGAGI. The CDR3 bases are TGTGCCAGCAGTATCCTCCGTGGGCGGAATCAGCCCCAGCATTTT. Amino acid sequence: CASSILRGRNQPQHF.

V and J are TRBV5-1 and TRBJ1-1; 7 bases agree with TRBD1. Germline CDR1 reads SGHRS; CDR2 reads YFSETQ. The CDR3 consists of 15 residues. The V segment lost 1 base and the J segment 0 bases; nucleotides outside the gene matches: 3. Here the CDR3 reads CASSLTGALNTEAFF. The CDR3 nucleotides are TGCGCCAGCAGCTTGACAGGGGCCCTGAACACTGAAGCTTTCTTT. Together with reference TRBV5-1 and TRBJ1-1, the CDR3 gives the full variable domain: KAGVTQTPRYLIKTRGQQVTLSCSPISGHRSVSWYQQTPGQGLQFLFEYFSETQRNKGNFPGRFSGRQFSNSRSEMNVSTLELGDSALYLCASSLTGALNTEAFFGQGTRLTVV.

The chain uses TRBV30 and TRBJ1-5; 7 bases align to TRBD1. The CDR3 runs to 15 residues. With V trimmed by 3 bases and J by 3 bases, 8 bases remained unmatched. Germline V gives CDR1 GTSNPN, CDR2 SVGIG (reference sequence). The CDR3 is CAWSIRDRNNQPQHF. As DNA, the CDR3 is TGTGCCTGGAGCATCCGGGACAGAAACAATCAGCCCCAGCATTTT.

The chain carries TRBV5-5 and TRBJ1-6; weak D call: TRBD1 (6 bases). V lost 0 bases to trimming and J lost 10 bases, with 14 bases between them. CDR3 length: 15 residues. Germline V CDR1 and CDR2: SGHKS, YYEKEE (reference sequence). This chain's CDR3 is CASSLEWPDRSPLHF. The CDR3 region has the DNA TGTGCCAGCAGCTTGGAGTGGCCGGACAGATCACCCCTCCACTTT.

The chain recombines TRBV5-1 with TRBJ2-5; D is possibly TRBD2 (6 bases). The CDR3 is 16 residues long. V was shortened by 0 bases and J by 2 bases, with 14 bases between the two germline ends. CDR1 SGHRS and CDR2 YFSETQ come from the germline V gene. The CDR3 bases are TGCGCCAGCAGCTTGGGTAGCGGCGGGCCACAAGAGACCCAGTACTTC. Translating it yields CASSLGSGGPQETQYF. Filled out from reference TRBV5-1 and TRBJ2-5, the complete variable domain reads KAGVTQTPRYLIKTRGQQVTLSCSPISGHRSVSWYQQTPGQGLQFLFEYFSETQRNKGNFPGRFSGRQFSNSRSEMNVSTLELGDSALYLCASSLGSGGPQETQYFGPGTRLLVL.

The J gene is TRBJ2-3, the V gene TRBV7-8; D gene unclear. Germline CDR1 is SGHVS and CDR2 is FQNEAQ. V lost 2 bases and J 1 base, leaving 7 bases between the germline ends. The CDR3 consists of 14 residues. CDR3 DNA: TGTGCCAGCAGCTTACTCCGGGGCACAGATACGCAGTATTTT. Protein product: CASSLLRGTDTQYF.

The rearrangement uses TRBV6-1 and TRBJ1-5, with TRBD1 matching 8 bases. The CDR3 length is 15 residues. Germline values: CDR1 MNHNS, CDR2 SASEGT. J was trimmed by 2 bases and V by 5 bases; bases with no gene match: 5. CDR3 protein: CASSSPGQGNQPQHF. The CDR3 nucleotides are TGTGCCAGCAGTTCGCCGGGACAGGGCAATCAGCCCCAGCATTTT.

The gene calls are TRBV10-3 and TRBJ2-6; tentative D call: TRBD2 (6 bases). With 2 bases removed from V and 2 bases from J, the gap between germline ends came to 10 bases. CDR3 length equals 16 residues. The germline gives CDR1 ENHRY, CDR2 SYGVKD. The chain's CDR3 is CAISESGGTGANVLTF. CDR3 nucleotide sequence: TGTGCCATCAGTGAGAGTGGAGGGACTGGGGCCAACGTCCTGACTTTC.

This clone has a handful of counts. The rearrangement uses TRBV10-3 and TRBJ1-1; 7 nucleotides line up with TRBD1. The CDR3 runs 16 residues. Germline trimming cut 6 bases from V and 1 base from J; bases unmatched to any gene: 11. From germline, CDR1 is ENHRY and CDR2 SYGVKD. The CDR3 loop reads CAIRGGQVRGNTEAFF. CDR3 coding DNA: TGTGCCATCAGGGGAGGACAGGTTCGGGGGAACACTGAAGCTTTCTTT.

This clone has only one observation. V is TRBV12-3 or TRBV12-4 and J is TRBJ1-4; D not certain. The length of the CDR3 is 12 residues. The V gene lost 2 bases and the J gene lost 6 bases, with 4 bases spanning the gap. This CDR3 reads CASSLLDEKLFF. Written as DNA, the CDR3 is TGTGCCAGCAGTTTATTGGATGAAAAACTGTTTTTT.

This chain uses TRBV5-1 with TRBJ2-3; D call uncertain. The germline V gene encodes CDR1 SGHRS and CDR2 YFSETQ. The CDR3 extends over 15 amino acids. The V gene lost 0 bases and the J gene lost 2 bases, with 10 bases spanning the gap. The CDR3 region has the DNA TGCGCCAGCAGCTTGGGGCAGGCCTACACAGATACGCAGTATTTT. Its protein product is CASSLGQAYTDTQYF.

V is TRBV24-1 and J is TRBJ2-1, with D tentatively TRBD1 (5 bases). This CDR3 has 18 amino acids. With 4 bases removed from V and 0 bases from J, the gap between germline ends came to 18 bases. The germline gives CDR1 KGHDR, CDR2 SFDVKD. CDR3 residues: CATSDPSDSVSSYNEQFF. The CDR3 DNA reads as TGTGCCACCAGTGACCCGTCCGACAGCGTTAGCTCCTACAATGAGCAGTTCTTC.

This clone was seen only once. V usage is TRBV4-3 and J usage is TRBJ2-7, with 10 bases matching TRBD2. Germline CDR1 reads LGHNA; CDR2 reads YSLEER. The CDR3 spans 15 residues. V shed 3 bases, J shed 3 bases, and the junction held 5 bases outside the gene matches. The chain's CDR3 is CASSQGLAGVYEQYF. The CDR3 DNA reads as TGCGCCAGCAGCCAGGGGCTAGCGGGAGTCTACGAGCAGTACTTC.

The J gene is TRBJ1-2, the V gene TRBV6-5; D unresolved. Trimming shortened V by 6 bases and J by 4 bases, and 9 bases separated the two germline ends. From germline, CDR1 is MNHEY and CDR2 SVGAGI. This CDR3 is 12 amino acids long. Written as DNA, the CDR3 is TGTGCCAGCAGGGCAGAGGCCTATGGCTACACCTTC. Its protein is CASRAEAYGYTF.

The chain links TRBV11-2 to TRBJ2-5; D not resolved. The CDR3 extends over 11 amino acids. Per germline, CDR1 SGHAT and CDR2 FQNNGV. V lost 7 bases to trimming and J lost 3 bases, with 6 bases between them. The CDR3 loop reads CASKSEETQYF. The CDR3 DNA follows: TGTGCCAGCAAGTCCGAAGAGACCCAGTACTTC.

The CDR3 bases are TGTGCCAGCAGCTTTTATTTTTGGGCGAGCTCCTACGAGCAGTACTTC. Translated, it gives CASSFYFWASSYEQYF. The V and J genes are TRBV12-1 and TRBJ2-7; the DNA was not used to check the table's D call, TRBD1. TRBV12-1 is labeled a pseudogene. There are 16 residues in the CDR3.

This sequence joins TRBV28 and TRBJ2-1; 8 bases agree with TRBD2. The CDR3 extends over 17 amino acids. From germline, CDR1 is MDHEN and CDR2 SYDVKM. V lost 6 bases to trimming and J lost 13 bases; unmatched junction nucleotides: 23. In DNA, the CDR3 is TGTGCCAGCAGATTAGGCTCGTGGACTAGCATACCCAAATCCCAGTTCTTC. Protein sequence: CASRLGSWTSIPKSQFF.

The chain carries TRBV5-1 and TRBJ2-7; 10 positions match TRBD2. V shed 7 bases, J shed 2 bases, and the junction held 6 bases outside the gene matches. Germline V gene lookup returns CDR1 SGHRS and CDR2 YFSETQ. The CDR3 is made up of 14 amino acids. Here the CDR3 reads CASSGTSAAYEQYF. The CDR3 DNA sequence: TGCGCCAGCTCCGGGACTAGCGCGGCCTACGAGCAGTACTTC.

The chain recombines TRBV5-1 with TRBJ2-7, with D maybe TRBD1 (6 bases). Per germline, CDR1 SGHRS and CDR2 YFSETQ. CDR3 length: 15 residues. V lost 0 bases and J 3 bases, leaving 13 bases between the germline ends. CDR3 in DNA: TGCGCCAGCAGCTTGGCAGGGGTTGGATTCTACGAGCAGTACTTC. Amino acid sequence: CASSLAGVGFYEQYF.

This clone was detected only a few times. CDR3 DNA sequence: TGTGCCAGCTCATGGGGACAGACCGCGCAGGATGAGCAGTTCTTC. Its protein product is CASSWGQTAQDEQFF. The rearrangement links TRBV18 to TRBJ2-1; 7 nucleotides agree with TRBD1. Germline assignment: CDR1 KGHSH and CDR2 LQKENI. V lost 5 bases to trimming and J lost 8 bases; unmatched junction nucleotides: 12. This CDR3 is built from 15 residues.

The rearrangement links TRBV3-1 (or the pseudogene TRBV3-2) to TRBJ1-2; tentatively, D is TRBD1 (6 bases). Germline V gene lookup returns CDR1 LGHDT and CDR2 YNNKEL (reference sequence). The CDR3 has 16 amino acids. Trimming stripped 1 base from V and 1 base from J, with 13 bases between. The CDR3, as DNA: TGTGCCAGCAGCCAAGTAAAGGGGGGCGGTAACTATGGCTACACCTTC. Translated, it gives CASSQVKGGGNYGYTF.